This T cell receptor beta chain was captured in a study of MAIT cells during Salmonella Paratyphi A infection (TCRdb year 2017). Context from the whole study: Adult volunteers aged 18 to 60 ingested a single dose of 1-5x10^3 CFU of S. Paratyphi A strain NVGH308. Starting at diagnosis, diagnosed volunteers were given ciprofloxacin 500 mg twice a day for 14 days. The paper as a whole reports these results and caveats: Space occupied by over-represented MAIT clonotypes fell significantly from baseline to mid-infection (approximately 0.17 to 0.10), with no significant post-infection difference. MAIT TRBV usage was found to be oligoclonal, with TRBV20 and TRBV6 favoured, and appeared to be unchanged by infection. Diagnosed volunteers showed more expansion or contraction among top five MAIT clonotypes than healthy controls (around 0.57 versus 0.12), suggesting infection-driven repertoire reshaping. Although the availability of volunteer samples limited sample sizes, the sizes were judged adequate for detecting differences between groups.

Libraries were constructed by 5' RACE. TCRbeta was amplified by two rounds of PCR with Phusion High-Fidelity polymerase, and sample-specific barcodes were added in the primers. TCRbeta libraries were made through template-switch cDNA synthesis using SMARTScribe reverse transcriptase and a TRBC-specific primer. After barcoding, samples were pooled and then prepared using the NEBNext Ultra DNA Library Prep Kit for Illumina. The libraries were sequenced on an Illumina MiSeq using the MiSeq reagent kit v2, 300 cycles. Concerning the study's data processing: Jemultiplexer was used to demultiplex reads by barcode, and MiTCR with default parameters handled the alignment. Non-functional sequences were filtered out with VDJtools, and clonotypes were defined by amino acid sequence, with frequencies based on assigned sequence reads. In the clonal space homeostasis analysis, clonotypes were binned by frequency as over-represented (0.05-1), large, medium and small. The public reads were run again by TCRdb, first through fastp at Q25 and then through MiXCR, and only productive beta chains were kept. Entries that share a CDR3 protein sequence are merged under the most common genes and DNA. The V and J calls and clone size come from TCRdb's table, not from the authors' own analysis. This sample has just over 1,400 distinct CDR3 sequences in its table, and 52% of those were observed once. In total, the top ten clones hold less than 45% of the sample.

This clonotype came up many times. Its antigen specificity is not known. No much larger clonotype is one base removed from it; base qualities were not supplied. From a lookup of the germline V gene, CDR1 and CDR2 are LGHNA and YNFKEQ. From the cysteine through the phenylalanine, the CDR3 covers 15 amino acids. Just the 45-base CDR3 DNA is kept, in frame starting at base 1. The time point label for this specimen denotes: before S. Paratyphi A challenge (baseline). MAIT cells were defined as Valpha7.2+ CD161+ T cells and identified and sorted by flow cytometry. Circulating MAIT cell TCRbeta repertoires were profiled longitudinally in a handful of volunteers who developed enteric fever after controlled oral challenge with live Salmonella Paratyphi A. MAIT cell samples were contributed by each diagnosed volunteer at pre-infection, mid-infection and post-infection timepoints. A diagnosis of enteric fever was based on Paratyphi A bacteremia and/or a persistent fever above 38 degrees C that lasted longer than 12 hours. Infection was diagnosed in challenged volunteers between day 4 and day 7 after challenge. For RNA extraction, between about 4,500 and 10,000 MAIT cells from each sample were sorted straight into RNAqueous-Micro lysis buffer. Lymphoprep gradient centrifugation was used to isolate peripheral blood mononuclear cells from blood samples and leukocyte cones. Cells were sorted on either a BD FACSAria Fusion or a BD FACSAria III sorter.

This sequence uses TRBV4-2 and TRBJ2-7, with the D call perhaps TRBD1 or TRBD2, as 5 bases match in each case. Specimen: MAIT cells from blood, collected at the first sampling point of the challenge study. The TCR sequence derives from a person aged 18 to 75 who was deliberately infected with Salmonella Paratyphi A in a paratyphoid fever challenge study. The DNA sequence is TGTGCTAGAGACCACCGATCCGGGGACGTTGGGGAGCAGTACTTC. Its protein reads: CARDHRSGDVGEQYF.